A selection of T cell receptor beta chains follows, all from one sample in a study of shared clonotypes between healthy human individuals. Measured with immunoSEQ multiplex PCR; TCRdb has only the in-frame clones, and not every one. The sample has about 340,000 clones, 73% seen once. The sample consisted of memory CD4+ T cells sorted from blood. The receptors stem from a man younger than 40 in good health. Both conserved end residues are part of each CDR3. The D gene is left open where the match is weak. Some rows mark clone size as missing; the rest say once, few, many or name a class of expanded clone.

abundance,v_gene,j_gene,d_gene,CDR3aa,CDR3nt
.,TRBV7-8,TRBJ2-6,.,CASSATGQLSGANVLTF,TGTGCCAGCAGCGCGACAGGCCAGCTCTCTGGGGCCAACGTCCTGACTTTC
.,TRBV7-2,TRBJ2-1,TRBD1,CASSSEQGRDEQFF,TGTGCCAGCAGCTCGGAACAGGGGCGGGATGAGCAGTTCTTC
.,TRBV2,TRBJ1-1,.,CASSEWANPEAFF,TGTGCCAGCAGTGAATGGGCAAACCCTGAAGCTTTCTTT
.,TRBV5-1,TRBJ1-1,.,CASSTERGTEAFF,TGCGCCAGCAGCACCGAACGAGGGACTGAAGCTTTCTTT
.,TRBV18,TRBJ2-3,TRBD2,CASSPGRELTDTQYF,TGTGCCAGCTCACCGGGGCGGGAGTTGACAGATACGCAGTATTTT
.,TRBV15,TRBJ2-1,.,CATSSGTYNEQFF,TGTGCCACCAGCAGCGGGACCTACAATGAGCAGTTCTTC
.,TRBV28,TRBJ2-7,TRBD1,CASSWDRARGLYEQYF,TGTGCCAGCAGTTGGGATCGAGCCAGGGGGCTGTACGAGCAGTACTTC
.,TRBV18,TRBJ2-6,.,CASSPLFGSTSPSGANVLTF,TGTGCCAGCTCACCATTATTTGGAAGCACATCCCCCTCTGGGGCCAACGTCCTGACTTTC
.,TRBV5-5,TRBJ2-7,.,CASSLGPGPSYEQYF,TGTGCCAGCAGCTTGGGTCCAGGGCCATCCTACGAGCAGTACTTC
.,TRBV7-2,TRBJ1-1,.,CASSFQALLNTEAFF,TGTGCCAGCAGCTTCCAGGCCCTACTGAACACTGAAGCTTTCTTT
.,TRBV11-3,TRBJ2-1,.,CASSPTVEQFF,TGTGCCAGCAGCCCAACTGTTGAGCAGTTCTTC
.,TRBV30,TRBJ2-3,TRBD1,CAWRQDRGWDTQYF,TGTGCCTGGAGACAGGACAGGGGGTGGGATACGCAGTATTTT
.,TRBV28,TRBJ2-3,.,CASSPAGTYSTDTQYF,TGTGCCAGCAGTCCCGCCGGGACATACAGCACAGATACGCAGTATTTT
.,TRBV18,TRBJ1-3,.,CASSPLLDQHGNTIYF,TGTGCCAGCTCACCACTCTTAGACCAACATGGAAACACCATATATTTT
.,TRBV4-3,TRBJ1-4,TRBD1,CASSQELTGGNEKLFF,TGCGCCAGCAGCCAGGAACTCACAGGGGGAAATGAAAAACTGTTTTTT
.,TRBV14,TRBJ2-1,.,CASSPGLRGQFF,TGTGCCAGCAGCCCCGGCCTCAGGGGGCAGTTCTTC
.,TRBV19,TRBJ1-5,.,CASRPSNQPQHF,TGTGCCAGTAGGCCTAGCAATCAGCCCCAGCATTTT
.,TRBV21-1,TRBJ1-4,.,CASSKTGQLNEKLFF,TGTGCCAGCAGCAAGACCGGACAGCTTAATGAAAAACTGTTTTTT
.,TRBV29-1,TRBJ2-5,TRBD1,CSSKNHQGEETQYF,TGCAGCTCTAAGAACCACCAGGGGGAAGAGACCCAGTACTTC
.,TRBV5-1,TRBJ2-2,.,CASSTLQVTGELFF,TGCGCCAGCAGCACTCTACAGGTCACCGGGGAGCTGTTTTTT
.,TRBV15,TRBJ1-1,TRBD1,CATSRDRDGGSAFF,TGTGCCACCAGCAGGGACAGGGATGGTGGATCCGCTTTCTTT
.,TRBV10-3,TRBJ2-1,.,CAISEEVARNEQFF,TGTGCCATCAGTGAGGAGGTGGCGCGTAATGAGCAGTTCTTC
.,TRBV14,TRBJ1-1,.,CASSHRQLIMNTEAFF,TGTGCCAGCAGCCATCGTCAGCTGATAATGAACACTGAAGCTTTCTTT
.,TRBV5-1,TRBJ1-4,.,CASRGQAGEKLFF,TGCGCCAGCAGGGGGCAGGCAGGAGAAAAACTGTTTTTT
.,TRBV10-3,TRBJ2-1,TRBD1,CAISQNSRDRGNEQFF,TGTGCCATCAGCCAAAACTCCCGGGACAGGGGCAATGAGCAGTTCTTC
.,TRBV9,TRBJ1-3,.,CASSVEGRGGNTIYF,TGTGCCAGCAGCGTAGAAGGGAGAGGAGGAAACACCATATATTTT
.,TRBV10-3,TRBJ2-7,TRBD1,CAITGTGGIEQYF,TGTGCCATCACAGGGACAGGGGGCATCGAGCAGTACTTC
.,TRBV2,TRBJ2-3,.,CASSEARKRSTDTQYF,TGTGCCAGCAGTGAAGCGCGGAAACGGAGCACAGATACGCAGTATTTT
once,TRBV5-4,TRBJ2-3,TRBD2,CASSLGGTSGNRGTDTQYF,TGTGCCAGCAGCTTGGGAGGGACTAGCGGGAACCGTGGCACAGATACGCAGTATTTT
.,TRBV28,TRBJ2-7,.,CASRSGGLLYEQYF,TGTGCCAGCAGGTCCGGCGGACTCCTATACGAGCAGTACTTC
few,TRBV27,TRBJ2-1,.,CASSPQIRTDFGEQFF,TGTGCCAGCAGTCCCCAAATAAGGACAGATTTTGGTGAGCAGTTCTTC
.,TRBV7-2,TRBJ2-7,.,CASSLPAYEQYF,TGTGCCAGCAGCTTACCCGCCTACGAGCAGTACTTC
.,TRBV7-9,TRBJ2-7,.,CASRGGTETYEQYF,TGTGCCAGCAGAGGGGGGACAGAAACCTACGAGCAGTACTTC
.,TRBV7-8,TRBJ1-6,.,CASSSGANSPLHF,TGTGCCAGCAGCTCTGGAGCGAATTCACCCCTCCACTTT
.,TRBV11-3,TRBJ1-1,TRBD1,CASSLSGTGGTEAFF,TGTGCCAGCAGCTTGTCCGGGACAGGGGGTACTGAAGCTTTCTTT
.,TRBV18,TRBJ2-7,.,CASSPDIRYEQYF,TGTGCCAGCTCACCCGACATAAGATACGAGCAGTACTTC
once,TRBV28,TRBJ1-1,TRBD1,CASRRDRAYPAFF,TGTGCCAGCAGACGGGACAGGGCTTACCCGGCTTTCTTT
.,TRBV7-9,TRBJ1-1,.,CASSRFGATEAFF,TGTGCCAGCAGCCGTTTTGGAGCCACTGAAGCTTTCTTT
few,TRBV7-8,TRBJ2-3,TRBD1,CASSFAGGYTDTQYF,TGTGCCAGCAGCTTTGCAGGGGGCTACACAGATACGCAGTATTTT
.,TRBV5-5,TRBJ2-5,.,CASSLGVRVETQYF,TGTGCCAGCAGCTTGGGGGTGCGGGTGGAGACCCAGTACTTC
.,TRBV27,TRBJ1-5,TRBD1,CASSLTGDQPQHF,TGTGCCAGCAGTTTAACAGGGGACCAGCCCCAGCATTTT